The 14 T cell receptor beta chains listed next were all sequenced from one sample in a study of blood T cell repertoires in COVID-19. Sequencing was performed with immunoSEQ multiplex PCR; in TCRdb, only in-frame clones are kept and a portion is missing. The sample holds some 11,000 clones, about four fifths seen once. The sequenced sample consisted of peripheral blood. The receptor source for this set is a woman in her sixties with acute or convalescent COVID-19.

The chain recombines TRBV6-5 with TRBJ2-2; D might be TRBD2 (6 bases). CDR1 MNHEY and CDR2 SVGAGI come from the germline V gene. Deletions cut 7 bases from V and 4 bases from J, with 16 bases between. The CDR3 has 15 amino acids. The CDR3 DNA reads TGTGCCAGCACCACCCCGAGGGGAGGCACCGGGGAGCTGTTTTTT. Its translation: CASTTPRGGTGELFF.

The sample holds a few counts of this clone. The V and J genes are TRBV28 and TRBJ1-2; no firm D call. The V gene lost 8 bases and the J gene lost 4 bases, with 14 bases spanning the gap. The germline CDR1 and CDR2 sequences are MDHEN and SYDVKM. The CDR3 sequence is 13 residues long. The chain's CDR3 is CASSITETYGYTF. In nucleotides, the CDR3 is TGTGCCAGCTCGATAACAGAAACCTATGGCTACACCTTC.

The chain recombines TRBV4-1 with TRBJ2-7; possibly TRBD1 for D (5 bases). V lost 4 bases and J 0 bases, leaving 10 bases between the germline ends. This CDR3 comprises 14 residues. Germline V gives CDR1 MGHRA, CDR2 YSYEKL. CDR3 in amino acids: CASSPQGSSYEQYF. DNA of the CDR3: TGCGCCAGCAGCCCTCAGGGCTCCTCCTACGAGCAGTACTTC.

V gene TRBV7-8 combines with J gene TRBJ2-7, with D hard to call. This CDR3 has 14 amino acids. V lost 4 bases and J 0 bases, leaving 10 bases between the germline ends. CDR1 and CDR2 (germline): SGHVS, FQNEAQ. CDR3 loop: CASSSLLYSYEQYF. The CDR3 nucleotides read TGTGCCAGCAGCTCCCTCCTTTACTCCTACGAGCAGTACTTC. The full variable domain, completed using reference TRBV7-8 and TRBJ2-7, is GAGVSQSPRYKVAKRGQDVALRCDPISGHVSLFWYQQALGQGPEFLTYFQNEAQLDKSGLPSDRFFAERPEGSVSTLKIQRTQQEDSAVYLCASSSLLYSYEQYFGPGTRLTVT.

J is TRBJ2-2 and V is TRBV3-1 (or the pseudogene TRBV3-2), with D possibly TRBD2 on 6 matching bases. CDR1 and CDR2 (germline): LGHDT, YNNKEL (reference sequence). V lost 1 base and J lost 7, with 10 bases in between. This CDR3 is 14 amino acids long. CDR3 coding DNA: TGTGCCAGCAGCCAAGTTCGGGGGATCGGGGAGCTGTTTTTT. Protein product: CASSQVRGIGELFF.

The chain couples TRBV6-6 to TRBJ2-7; D might be TRBD1 (5 bases). V dropped 4 bases and J dropped 1 base, with 14 bases sitting between them. Germline values: CDR1 MNHNY, CDR2 SVGAGI (reference sequence). This CDR3 has 15 amino acids. CDR3 nucleotide sequence: TGTGCCAGCAGTTCCCCACAGGACGGGTCCTACGAGCAGTACTTC. Translating it yields CASSSPQDGSYEQYF.

In its sample, this clone was seen a few times. This rearrangement joins TRBV11-3 to TRBJ2-3, with 12 bases lining up with TRBD2. The CDR3 is made up of 16 amino acids. V lost 2 bases, J lost 2 bases, and 2 bases stayed unmatched. Germline values: CDR1 SGHNT, CDR2 YENEEA. The CDR3 here is CASSLRTSGNTDTQYF. CDR3 sequence (DNA): TGTGCCAGCAGCTTACGGACTAGCGGGAACACAGATACGCAGTATTTT.

The chain couples TRBV4-1 to TRBJ2-4, with 8 bases fitting TRBD1. The CDR3 length is 14 residues. With 3 bases clipped from V and 7 bases from J, the junction kept 5 bases outside the gene matches. The germline CDR1 and CDR2 sequences are MGHRA and YSYEKL. The CDR3 sequence: CASSQSRGLNIQYF. Here the CDR3 DNA reads TGCGCCAGCAGCCAGTCCAGGGGGCTGAACATTCAGTACTTC.

In this sample, this clone turned up a few times. V and J are TRBV2 and TRBJ1-2; 12 nucleotides agree with TRBD1. After removal of 6 bases from V and 8 bases from J, the junction contained 7 bases not matched to a gene. The CDR3 length is 14 residues. CDR1 and CDR2 from the germline V gene are SNHLY and FYNNEI. CDR3 nucleotides: TGTGCCAGCAGCTTGGGACAGGGGGCGAAAGGCTACACCTTC. Its translation is CASSLGQGAKGYTF.

The chain has TRBV6-5 and TRBJ1-4; no definite D call. V was cut by 6 bases and J by 6 bases, with 11 bases left in between. Per germline, CDR1 MNHEY and CDR2 SVGAGI. This CDR3 region has 13 residues. The CDR3 loop reads CASSLTGDEKLFF. CDR3 in DNA: TGTGCCAGCAGCCTGACGGGAGATGAAAAACTGTTTTTT.

The chain joins TRBV6-2 or TRBV6-3 to TRBJ2-3, with D perhaps matching TRBD2 (6 bases). V lost 4 bases to trimming and J lost 9 bases, with 14 bases between them. The CDR3 loop spans 13 amino acids. From germline, CDR1 is MNHEY and CDR2 SVGEGT. The CDR3 loop is CASSSTTSTTQYF. The DNA of the CDR3 is TGTGCCAGCAGTTCCACGACTAGTACGACGCAGTATTTT.

The chain has TRBV5-6 and TRBJ2-3; possibly TRBD2 for D (5 bases). The CDR3 runs 16 residues. V was shortened by 1 base and J by 3 bases, with 15 bases between the two germline ends. The germline gives CDR1 SGHDT, CDR2 YYEEEE. The CDR3 coding sequence is TGTGCCAGCAGCTTGCGAACTAGAAGCTTGACAGATACGCAGTATTTT. This encodes CASSLRTRSLTDTQYF.

V gene TRBV28 combines with J gene TRBJ2-5; no clear D gene. This CDR3 is built from 15 residues. Germline-derived CDR1 and CDR2 are MDHEN and SYDVKM. The ends were cut back, 5 bases at V and 4 bases at J, with 17 bases in the middle. The CDR3 bases are TGTGCCAGCAGTGCCGTCAACCGCGCAGGAGAGACCCAGTACTTC. This encodes CASSAVNRAGETQYF. The variable domain in full, completed from reference TRBV28 and TRBJ2-5, reads DVKVTQSSRYLVKRTGEKVFLECVQDMDHENMFWYRQDPGLGLRLIYFSYDVKMKEKGDIPEGYSVSREKKERFSLILESASTNQTSMYLCASSAVNRAGETQYFGPGTRLLVL.

This chain connects TRBV15 to TRBJ2-7; 12 bases are shared with TRBD1. The CDR3 is 17 residues long. CDR1 and CDR2 from the germline V gene are LNHNV and YYDKDF (reference sequence). With V trimmed by 2 bases and J by 4 bases, 9 bases remained unmatched. The CDR3 is CATSRNPGQGAAYEQYF. The CDR3 DNA is TGTGCCACCAGCAGAAATCCGGGACAGGGGGCGGCTTACGAGCAGTACTTC.